One and the same sample provided the 27 T cell receptor beta chains below, sequenced in a study of cytotoxic CD8 clonotypes in ibrutinib-treated CLL. Libraries were prepared by immunoSEQ multiplex PCR; TCRdb keeps only in-frame clonotypes and omits some of them. The sample comprises 200,000 to 250,000 clones, roughly 79% of which are singletons, and more than 9.5% rests with the top ten. The source was PBMCs, collected after 12 months of ibrutinib treatment. The receptors come from a human donor with chronic lymphocytic leukemia.

This chain links TRBV10-2 with TRBJ2-1, with D possibly being TRBD1 or TRBD2 (6 bases each). CDR1 WSHSY and CDR2 SAAADI come from the germline V gene. This CDR3 has 15 amino acids. Trimming took 6 bases from V and 1 from J, leaving 13 bases between them. This CDR3 is CASSERGESYNEQFF. The CDR3 DNA sequence: TGCGCCAGCAGCGAGAGGGGGGAATCCTACAATGAGCAGTTCTTC.

The chain has TRBV27 and TRBJ2-1; D may be TRBD2 (7 bases). The CDR3 consists of 16 residues. Deletions cut 7 bases from V and 2 bases from J, with 18 bases between. Germline lookup yields CDR1 MNHEY and CDR2 SMNVEV (reference sequence). CDR3 sequence reads: CASISQGGGPYNEQFF. The CDR3 bases are TGTGCCAGCATATCCCAAGGGGGAGGGCCCTACAATGAGCAGTTCTTC.

J is TRBJ2-6 and V is TRBV11-2; TRBD1 matches 7 bases. This CDR3 has 19 residues. V shed 6 bases and J 1 base; nucleotides not matched to a gene: 15. CDR1 is SGHAT and CDR2 is FQNNGV in the germline V gene. The CDR3 coding sequence is TGTGCCAGCAGTCATCACCCGGGACAGAAAAGATCTGGGGCCAACGTCCTGACTTTC. It codes for CASSHHPGQKRSGANVLTF.

The chain recombines TRBV5-1 with TRBJ2-2; perhaps TRBD2 as D (6 bases). Germline values: CDR1 SGHRS, CDR2 YFSETQ. This CDR3 spans 17 amino acids. Trimming stripped 3 bases from V and 5 bases from J, with 20 bases between. The chain's CDR3 is CASSSWPLGGITGELFF. Here the CDR3 DNA reads TGCGCCAGCAGCTCATGGCCACTGGGAGGAATAACCGGGGAGCTGTTTTTT.

This chain links TRBV10-3 with TRBJ2-5; no reliable D call. V lost 5 bases and J lost 1, with 8 bases in between. Germline-derived CDR1 and CDR2 are ENHRY and SYGVKD. The CDR3 covers 13 residues. Written as DNA, the CDR3 is TGTGCCATCAGTCGGACGGTCCAAGAGACCCAGTACTTC. This sequence encodes CAISRTVQETQYF.

This clone was observed a few times. The chain links TRBV28 to TRBJ1-1; D unclear. From germline, CDR1 is MDHEN and CDR2 SYDVKM. V was trimmed by 7 bases and J by 0 bases, leaving 12 bases between them. The CDR3 contains 14 residues. DNA for the CDR3: TGTGCCAGCATCAACGGCCGCATGAACACTGAAGCTTTCTTT. This sequence encodes CASINGRMNTEAFF.

The chain links TRBV18 to TRBJ1-2, with D possibly being TRBD1 (5 bases). CDR1 is KGHSH, CDR2 LQKENI, per germline. Trimming removed 1 base from V and 0 bases from J, with 12 bases in between. There are 16 residues in the CDR3. The DNA of the CDR3 is TGTGCCAGCTCACCACGGGACCAGGTTCCTAACTATGGCTACACCTTC. Translating it yields CASSPRDQVPNYGYTF. Together with reference TRBV18 and TRBJ1-2, the CDR3 gives the full variable domain: NAGVMQNPRHLVRRRGQEARLRCSPMKGHSHVYWYRQLPEEGLKFMVYLQKENIIDESGMPKERFSAEFPKEGPSILRIQQVVRGDSAAYFCASSPRDQVPNYGYTFGSGTRLTVV.

On this clone itself: This same CDR3 is encoded by further DNA sequences in the sample. DNA for the CDR3: TGTGCCAGCAGCCTGGGGACAGGGGGGCACGAGCAGTACTTC. Its translation is CASSLGTGGHEQYF. The chain employs TRBV27 and TRBJ2-7; 11 positions match TRBD1. The trim removed 6 bases at V and 5 bases at J, leaving 6 bases unmatched. The CDR3 consists of 14 residues. Germline CDR1 MNHEY, CDR2 SMNVEV (reference sequence).

This chain uses TRBV10-2 with TRBJ1-3; no definite D call. The CDR3 sequence is 15 residues long. Germline V gene data show CDR1 as WSHSY and CDR2 as SAAADI. V was cut by 6 bases and J by 0 bases, with 12 bases left in between. CDR3 sequence: CASSVDGSSGNTIYF. In DNA, the CDR3 is TGCGCCAGCAGCGTCGACGGGAGCTCTGGAAACACCATATATTTT.

The V call is TRBV6-5, the J call TRBJ2-7; D unresolved. The V end lost 8 bases, the J end lost 7 bases, and 12 bases lay between the germline ends. The CDR3 extends over 11 amino acids. The germline V gene has CDR1 MNHEY and CDR2 SVGAGI. CDR3 loop: CASGISEEQYF. As DNA, the CDR3 is TGTGCCAGCGGTATAAGCGAGGAGCAGTACTTC.

This clone was seen a handful of times. Likely a read error: the CDR3 ends without its conserved phenylalanine or tryptophan. It is unclear where the CDR3 begins or ends on the DNA, so no DNA is shown, and the CDR3 is as TCRdb lists it. The CDR3 is CASSEWDL. The chain is built from TRBV25-1 and TRBJ1-2. From germline, CDR1 is MGHDK and CDR2 SYGVNS. The CDR3 numbers 8 amino acids, ends counted.

This clone was seen once. This sequence joins TRBV2 and TRBJ2-1; 11 nucleotides align to TRBD1. The CDR3 totals 13 residues. Trimming cost V 5 bases and J 16 bases; bases outside gene matches: 10. Germline loops: CDR1 SNHLY, CDR2 FYNNEI. The CDR3 DNA is TGTGCCAGCAGTCCTACCGGACAGGGGGCACCCTTCTTC. It specifies CASSPTGQGAPFF.

This clone appeared many times. The chain joins TRBV9 to TRBJ2-3; D remains ambiguous. Trimming shortened V by 0 bases and J by 4 bases, and 3 bases separated the two germline ends. Germline CDR1 SGDLS, CDR2 YYNGEE. The length of the CDR3 is 12 residues. CDR3 residues: CASSVGADTQYF. The CDR3 DNA follows: TGTGCCAGCAGCGTAGGGGCAGATACGCAGTATTTT.

V and J are TRBV10-3 and TRBJ2-1; 10 bases agree with TRBD2. The junction had 11 bases not matched to a gene; V was cut back by 10 bases and J by 8 bases. Germline assignment: CDR1 ENHRY and CDR2 SYGVKD. The CDR3 contains 14 residues. DNA for the CDR3: TGTGCCAGCGGAGATAGCGGGAGGTGGGATGAGCAGTTCTTC. It yields the protein CASGDSGRWDEQFF.

V and J are TRBV7-3 and TRBJ2-1; 11 bases are shared with TRBD2. J gave up 4 bases and V 5 bases, and 4 bases lay outside the gene matches. Germline CDR1 is SGHTA and CDR2 is FQGTGA. The CDR3 spans 15 residues. CDR3 sequence (DNA): TGTGCCAGCAGCCTGACTAGCGGGGAATACAATGAGCAGTTCTTC. It encodes CASSLTSGEYNEQFF.

The chain recombines TRBV5-1 with TRBJ2-7; 7 nucleotides align to TRBD1. The CDR3 loop spans 14 amino acids. The J segment lost 2 bases and the V segment lost 6 bases, leaving 8 bases of the junction unmatched. Looked up from germline, CDR1 is SGHRS and CDR2 is YFSETQ. In DNA form, the CDR3 reads TGCGCCAGCACTCGGTCACAGGGGACCTACGAGCAGTACTTC. As protein: CASTRSQGTYEQYF.

As concerns this clone: Given a much more abundant clone one base away, this may be a read error. The V and J genes are TRBV10-1 and TRBJ2-1; D is ambiguous. Germline-derived CDR1 and CDR2 are WNHNN and SYGVQD (reference sequence). V gave up 4 bases and J gave up 5 bases, with 3 bases separating them. The CDR3 extends over 11 amino acids. This CDR3 is CASSADNEQFF. The CDR3 DNA follows: TGCGCCAGCAGTGCGGACAATGAGCAGTTCTTC.

The chain employs TRBV4-1 and TRBJ1-4, with D unclear. The CDR3 runs to 16 residues. V was shortened by 0 bases and J by 2 bases, with 10 bases between the two germline ends. Germline lookup yields CDR1 MGHRA and CDR2 YSYEKL. The CDR3 here is CASSQEQQATNEKLFF. CDR3 bases: TGCGCCAGCAGCCAAGAGCAGCAGGCCACTAATGAAAAACTGTTTTTT.

The chain joins TRBV9 to TRBJ2-3; 7 positions agree with TRBD1. Looked up from germline, CDR1 is SGDLS and CDR2 is YYNGEE. The CDR3 extends over 16 amino acids. V lost 3 bases, J lost 6 bases, and 13 bases stayed unmatched. The CDR3 nucleotides read TGTGCCAGCAGCGAGACCCAGGGGGATGGCGCCGATACGCAGTATTTT. Its protein product is CASSETQGDGADTQYF.

The CDR3 protein is CASSLWGSLQPQHF. In DNA form, the CDR3 reads TGTGCCAGCAGTCTATGGGGGAGTCTGCAGCCCCAGCATTTT. This rearrangement joins TRBV27 to TRBJ1-5; possibly TRBD1 for D (5 bases). V lost 5 bases and J 7 bases, leaving 15 bases between the germline ends. Germline CDR1 reads MNHEY; CDR2 reads SMNVEV (reference sequence). The length of the CDR3 is 14 residues.

V and J are TRBV5-1 and TRBJ2-3, with D possibly matching TRBD1 (7 bases). V lost 0 bases to trimming and J lost 2 bases, with 13 bases between them. From germline, CDR1 is SGHRS and CDR2 YFSETQ. The CDR3 extends over 16 amino acids. CDR3 nucleotides: TGCGCCAGCAGCTTGGAAGGCAGGGGGGTCACAGATACGCAGTATTTT. This gives the protein CASSLEGRGVTDTQYF.

J is TRBJ1-2 and V is TRBV28; possible D gene TRBD1, 5 bases. Trimming removed 10 bases from V and 4 bases from J, with 13 bases in between. This CDR3 spans 12 amino acids. CDR1 is MDHEN, CDR2 SYDVKM, per germline. In DNA, the CDR3 is TGTGCCATGGGAGGGGAGCCCTATGGCTACACCTTC. Protein: CAMGGEPYGYTF.

This clone was detected only a few times. The CDR3 is CASSAPGHGLYEQYF. The CDR3 DNA sequence: TGTGCCAGCAGCGCACCGGGACACGGACTTTACGAGCAGTACTTC. This sequence joins TRBV11-2 and TRBJ2-7, with a weak D call TRBD1 (6 bases). In germline, CDR1 is SGHAT, CDR2 FQNNGV. CDR3 size: 15 residues. With 5 bases removed from V and 4 bases from J, the gap between germline ends came to 18 bases.

The V call is TRBV6-5, the J call TRBJ2-2; D perhaps matches TRBD2 (6 bases). This CDR3 has 14 residues. The germline V and J ends were trimmed by 6 bases and 6 bases, with 14 bases remaining between them. Germline V CDR1 and CDR2: MNHEY, SVGAGI. The CDR3 region is CASSIRLGPGELFF. For the CDR3, the DNA is TGTGCCAGCAGCATAAGACTAGGCCCCGGGGAGCTGTTTTTT.

This sequence joins TRBV5-1 and TRBJ2-1; tentatively, D is TRBD1 (5 bases). Per germline, CDR1 SGHRS and CDR2 YFSETQ. This CDR3 is built from 14 residues. V was trimmed by 0 bases and J by 4 bases, leaving 8 bases between them. CDR3 nucleotides: TGCGCCAGCAGCTTGGTTGACAGATACAATGAGCAGTTCTTC. Its translation is CASSLVDRYNEQFF.

V is TRBV7-2 and J is TRBJ1-1; D gene unclear. The CDR3 length is 13 residues. The ends were cut back, 5 bases at V and 0 bases at J, with 7 bases in the middle. Germline V gene sequence: CDR1 SGHTA, CDR2 FQGNSA. The CDR3 bases are TGTGCCAGCAGCCCCCAAGTGAACACTGAAGCTTTCTTT. Its translation is CASSPQVNTEAFF.

The rearrangement links TRBV6-5 to TRBJ1-5; D is perhaps TRBD1 (5 bases). Germline V gene data show CDR1 as MNHEY and CDR2 as SVGAGI. CDR3 length: 14 residues. Deletions cut 7 bases from V and 5 bases from J, with 15 bases between. The CDR3: CASTLDSTYQPQHF. The CDR3 DNA reads TGTGCCAGCACCCTTGACAGCACTTATCAGCCCCAGCATTTT.